The clone carrying this T cell receptor beta chain was detected ten times or more. Its specificity is unknown. The iRepertoire nested amplicon-rescue multiplex PCR amplified TCR alpha and beta CDR3s from RNA. Input was about 100-450 ng of tissue mRNA or PBMC total RNA. In TCRdb, the multiplex PCR reads were re-called with MiXCR into one record per CDR3 protein. The repertoire holds around 190,000 distinct CDR3 sequences, with about 46% as singletons. The source of the sample is a study of glioma-infiltrating T cells. Germline loops: CDR1 SGHRS, CDR2 YFSETQ. The CDR3 spans 12 residues. Trimming removed 3 bases from V and 13 bases from J; junction bases left unmatched: 7. Study observations and caveats: Only very few CDR3 sequences appeared in both tissue and blood. Gliomas, especially low-grade, showed above-expected tissue-blood divergence; non-neoplastic patients showed below.

This chain joins TRBV5-1 and TRBJ2-1; 7 bases fit TRBD1. This TCR was recovered from a human donor with low-grade glioma or glioblastoma, undergoing nonglioma brain surgery, or in good health (not recorded which). Sequences were obtained from glioma tissue, nonneoplastic brain tissue, or PBMCs (not recorded which). The CDR3 DNA is TGCGCCAGCAGCTCACCCGGGACAGAACAGTTCTTC. Residues: CASSSPGTEQFF.